This record covers a single T cell receptor beta chain. Its antigen is undetermined. The data originate from a study of identical twins. Study conclusions and caveats: Whereas memory repertoires showed no such difference, abundant cord blood beta clonotypes carried fewer insertions.

After template switching added a universal primer site, the resulting cDNA carried unique molecular identifiers. TCRdb called the 5' RACE reads again in MiXCR, with one record for every CDR3 protein. Here the sample spans just under 650,000 distinct CDR3 sequences, 7.1% being singletons. The J segment lost 2 bases and the V segment lost 4 bases, leaving 9 bases of the junction unmatched. The CDR3 runs to 18 residues. This same sample was also part of a study on yellow fever vaccine responses in identical twins.

Sequenced sample: PBMCs. The receptor comes from a woman younger than 35 in good health. V usage is TRBV12-3 or TRBV12-4 and J usage is TRBJ2-6; 9 nucleotides align to TRBD1. CDR3 sequence (DNA): TGTGCCAGCAGTTCGATTACAGGGGGCTTCACTGGGGCCAACGTCCTGACTTTC. Amino acid sequence: CASSSITGGFTGANVLTF.